The subject of this entry is one T cell receptor (beta chain). Those enrolled in Seattle joined during active infection and were followed longitudinally afterward. This CDR3 comprises 15 residues. J was trimmed by 0 bases and V by 5 bases; bases with no gene match: 6. Germline values: CDR1 SGHTA, CDR2 FQGNSA. These data are taken from a study of blood T cell repertoires in COVID-19. Across the whole study: COVID-19 samples from acute and convalescent phases originated in the United States, Italy and Spain. The cDNA or gDNA used as material had been derived from T cells, B-cell-depleted T cells, or PBMCs.

Per the original methods: From reference gene primer amplification, estimates of nucleated cell counts were derived. The repertoire was sequenced with immunoSEQ multiplex PCR; TCRdb's copy has only in-frame clones and lacks some. The D gene and trimming were derived from the DNA, and the V and J assignments and clone size from that table. The table lists roughly 120,000 clones, roughly 90% of them singletons, with around 1.9% in the top ten. This chain joins TRBV7-2 and TRBJ2-7; 8 positions match TRBD2. The TCR was taken from a man between 50 and 59 years old with COVID-19, enrolled during active disease. Sequenced: peripheral blood. CDR3 in DNA: TGTGCCAGCAGCCAGGCGGGGGGCCCCTCCTACGAGCAGTACTTC. It yields the protein CASSQAGGPSYEQYF.